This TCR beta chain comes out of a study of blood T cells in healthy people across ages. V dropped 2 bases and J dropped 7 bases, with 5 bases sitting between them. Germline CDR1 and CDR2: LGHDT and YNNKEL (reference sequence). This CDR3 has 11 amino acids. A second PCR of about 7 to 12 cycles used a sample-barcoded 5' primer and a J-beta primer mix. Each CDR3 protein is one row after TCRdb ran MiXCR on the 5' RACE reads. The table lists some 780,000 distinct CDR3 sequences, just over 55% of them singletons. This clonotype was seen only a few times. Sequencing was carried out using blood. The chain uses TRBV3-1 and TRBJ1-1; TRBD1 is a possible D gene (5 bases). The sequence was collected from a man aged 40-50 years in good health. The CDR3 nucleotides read TGTGCCAGCAGCCAACAGGGTGAAGCTTTCTTT. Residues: CASSQQGEAFF.